This section outlines one T cell receptor (beta chain) sequence together with its context. The antigen remains undetermined. This CDR3 has 12 residues. CDR1 SNHLY and CDR2 FYNNEI come from the germline V gene. V lost 7 bases and J 1 base, leaving 7 bases between the germline ends. These data come from a study of lymphopenia after photon versus proton radiotherapy. Study-wide findings and caveats: Larger post-nadir TCR diversity loss correlated inversely with survival in deceased patients. Authors raise, but do not show, better survival with proton therapy.

Some clones are missing from TCRdb's copy, which holds only in-frame ones; the method was immunoSEQ multiplex PCR. The sample records tens of thousands of clones, 75% to 90% being singletons. Sample: peripheral blood, taken from a patient treated with proton-based radiotherapy. The rearrangement links TRBV2 to TRBJ1-1, with D unresolved. This receptor was taken from a man aged 80 or over with esophageal cancer. CDR3 nucleotides: TGTGCCAGCAACGAGGGGAACACTGAAGCTTTCTTT. Amino acid sequence: CASNEGNTEAFF.